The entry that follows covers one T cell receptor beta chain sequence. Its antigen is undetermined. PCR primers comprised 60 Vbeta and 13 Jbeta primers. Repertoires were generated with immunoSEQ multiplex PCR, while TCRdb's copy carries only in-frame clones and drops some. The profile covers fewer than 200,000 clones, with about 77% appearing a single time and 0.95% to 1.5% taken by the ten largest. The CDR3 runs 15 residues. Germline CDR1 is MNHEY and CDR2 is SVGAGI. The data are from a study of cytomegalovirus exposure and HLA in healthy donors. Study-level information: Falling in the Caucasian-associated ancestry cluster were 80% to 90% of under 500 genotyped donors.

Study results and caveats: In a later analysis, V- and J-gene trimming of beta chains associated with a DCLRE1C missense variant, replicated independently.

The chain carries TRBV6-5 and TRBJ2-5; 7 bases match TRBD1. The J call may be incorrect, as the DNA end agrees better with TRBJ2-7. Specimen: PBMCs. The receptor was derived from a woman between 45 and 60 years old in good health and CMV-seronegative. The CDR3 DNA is TGTGCCAGCAGTTACGCCCGACAGGGTTGGCACGAGCAGTACTTC. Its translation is CASSYARQGWHEQYF.